This T cell receptor beta chain was sequenced in a study of cytomegalovirus exposure and HLA in healthy donors. Findings and caveats of the study: A later analysis reportedly identified an Asian-associated ancestry cluster as carrying fewer N-insertions than the roughly 700-donor mean.

The primer mix had 60 Vbeta and 13 Jbeta primers. Using immunoSEQ multiplex PCR, the repertoire was profiled, and TCRdb retains in-frame clones only, with some absent. This sample has about 82,000 clones, with around 77% found just once. Germline-derived CDR1 and CDR2 are SGHDT and YYEEEE. The CDR3 runs to 13 residues. With V trimmed by 4 bases and J by 10 bases, 10 bases remained unmatched. This clone occurred a few times. Its antigen is undetermined. The sequenced sample consisted of PBMCs. The chain has TRBV5-6 and TRBJ1-1, with TRBD1 matching 7 bases. The TCR was taken from a man aged 50-59 years in good health and CMV-seronegative. The CDR3 coding sequence is TGTGCCAGCAGCCAAGACAGGGTCGGAGGAGCTTTCTTT. It specifies CASSQDRVGGAFF.